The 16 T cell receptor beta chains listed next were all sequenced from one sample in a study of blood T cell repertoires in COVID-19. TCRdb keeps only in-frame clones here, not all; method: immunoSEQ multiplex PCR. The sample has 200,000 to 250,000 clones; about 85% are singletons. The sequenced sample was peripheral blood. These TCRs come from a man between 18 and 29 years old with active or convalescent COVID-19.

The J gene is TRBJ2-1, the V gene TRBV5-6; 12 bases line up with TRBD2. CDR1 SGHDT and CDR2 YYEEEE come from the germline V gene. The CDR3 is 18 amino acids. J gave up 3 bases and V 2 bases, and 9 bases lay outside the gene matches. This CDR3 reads CASSFSTSGRPIYNEQFF. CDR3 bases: TGTGCCAGCAGCTTCTCGACTAGCGGGAGACCCATCTACAATGAGCAGTTCTTC.

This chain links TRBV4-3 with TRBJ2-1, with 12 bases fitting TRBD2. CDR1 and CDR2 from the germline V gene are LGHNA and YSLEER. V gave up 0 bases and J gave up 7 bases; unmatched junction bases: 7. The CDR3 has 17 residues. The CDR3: CASSQDTLAGGINEQFF. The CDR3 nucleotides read TGCGCCAGCAGCCAAGATACTCTAGCGGGGGGGATAAATGAGCAGTTCTTC.

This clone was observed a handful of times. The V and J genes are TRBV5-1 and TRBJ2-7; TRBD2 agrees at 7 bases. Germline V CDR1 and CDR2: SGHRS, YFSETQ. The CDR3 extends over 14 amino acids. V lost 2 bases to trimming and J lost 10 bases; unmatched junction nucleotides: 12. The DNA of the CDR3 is TGCGCCAGCAGCTTCAGTCGCGTGGGAGGGAATCAGTACTTC. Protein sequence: CASSFSRVGGNQYF.

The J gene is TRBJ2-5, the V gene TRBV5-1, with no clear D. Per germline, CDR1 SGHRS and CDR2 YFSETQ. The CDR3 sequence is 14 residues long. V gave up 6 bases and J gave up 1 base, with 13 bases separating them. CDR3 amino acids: CASMRSGVQETQYF. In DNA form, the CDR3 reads TGCGCCAGCATGAGATCTGGAGTCCAAGAGACCCAGTACTTC.

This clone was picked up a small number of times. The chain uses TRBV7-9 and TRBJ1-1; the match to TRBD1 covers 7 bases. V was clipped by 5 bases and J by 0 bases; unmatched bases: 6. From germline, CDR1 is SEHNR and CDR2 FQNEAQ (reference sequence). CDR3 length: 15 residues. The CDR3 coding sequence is TGTGCCAGCAGCACCCGGACAGGAATGAACACTGAAGCTTTCTTT. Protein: CASSTRTGMNTEAFF.

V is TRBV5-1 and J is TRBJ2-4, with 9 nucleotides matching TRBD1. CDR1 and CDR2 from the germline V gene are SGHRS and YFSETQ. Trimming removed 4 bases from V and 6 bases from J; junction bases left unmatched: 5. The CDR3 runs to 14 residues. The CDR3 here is CASSPTGGGNIQYF. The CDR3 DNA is TGCGCCAGCAGCCCGACAGGGGGGGGAAACATTCAGTACTTC.

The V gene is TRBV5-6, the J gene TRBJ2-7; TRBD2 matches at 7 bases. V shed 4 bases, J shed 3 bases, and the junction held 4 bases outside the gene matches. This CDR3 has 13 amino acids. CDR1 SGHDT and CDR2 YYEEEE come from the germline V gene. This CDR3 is CASSPWGGYEQYF. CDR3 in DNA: TGTGCCAGCAGCCCCTGGGGGGGCTACGAGCAGTACTTC.

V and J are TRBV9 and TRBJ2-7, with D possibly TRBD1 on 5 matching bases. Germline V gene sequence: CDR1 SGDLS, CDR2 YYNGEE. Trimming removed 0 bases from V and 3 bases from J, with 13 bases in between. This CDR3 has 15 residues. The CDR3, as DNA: TGTGCCAGCAGCGTAGCAGAAGGGGTTTACTACGAGCAGTACTTC. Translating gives CASSVAEGVYYEQYF.

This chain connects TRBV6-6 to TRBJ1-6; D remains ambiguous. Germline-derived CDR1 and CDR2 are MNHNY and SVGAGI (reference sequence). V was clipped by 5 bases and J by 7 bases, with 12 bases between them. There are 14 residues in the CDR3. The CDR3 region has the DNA TGTGCCAGCAGTCAAAAGGCAGGAAATTCACCCCTCCACTTT. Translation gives CASSQKAGNSPLHF.

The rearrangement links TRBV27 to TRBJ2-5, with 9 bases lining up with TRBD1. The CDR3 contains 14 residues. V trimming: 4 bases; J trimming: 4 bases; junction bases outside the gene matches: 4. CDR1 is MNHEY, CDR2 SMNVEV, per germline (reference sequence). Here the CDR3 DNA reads TGTGCCAGCAGTTCCACAGGGGGCACAGAGACCCAGTACTTC. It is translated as CASSSTGGTETQYF.

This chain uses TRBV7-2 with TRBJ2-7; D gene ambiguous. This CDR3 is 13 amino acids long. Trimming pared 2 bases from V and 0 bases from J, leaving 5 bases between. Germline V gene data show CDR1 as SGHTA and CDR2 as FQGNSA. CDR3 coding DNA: TGTGCCAGCAGCTTATCTCGCTCCTACGAGCAGTACTTC. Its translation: CASSLSRSYEQYF.

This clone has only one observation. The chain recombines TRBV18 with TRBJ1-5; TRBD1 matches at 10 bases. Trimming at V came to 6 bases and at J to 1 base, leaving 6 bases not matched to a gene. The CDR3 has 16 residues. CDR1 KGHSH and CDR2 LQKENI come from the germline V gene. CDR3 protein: CASSRQGAGSNQPQHF. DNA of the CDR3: TGTGCCAGCTCCCGACAGGGGGCGGGGAGCAATCAGCCCCAGCATTTT. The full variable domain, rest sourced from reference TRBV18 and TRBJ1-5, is NAGVMQNPRHLVRRRGQEARLRCSPMKGHSHVYWYRQLPEEGLKFMVYLQKENIIDESGMPKERFSAEFPKEGPSILRIQQVVRGDSAAYFCASSRQGAGSNQPQHFGDGTRLSIL.

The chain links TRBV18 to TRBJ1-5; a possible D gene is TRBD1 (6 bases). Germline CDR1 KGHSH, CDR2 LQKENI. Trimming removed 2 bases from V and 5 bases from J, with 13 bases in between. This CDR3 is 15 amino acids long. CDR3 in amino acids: CASSPTQGFDQPQHF. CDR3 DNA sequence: TGTGCCAGCTCACCAACGCAGGGGTTCGATCAGCCCCAGCATTTT.

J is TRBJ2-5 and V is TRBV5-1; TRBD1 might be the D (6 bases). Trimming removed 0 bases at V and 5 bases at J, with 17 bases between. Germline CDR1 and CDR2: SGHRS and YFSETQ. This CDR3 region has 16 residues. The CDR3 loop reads CASSLDHRAIRETQYF. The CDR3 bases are TGCGCCAGCAGCTTGGATCACAGGGCGATTCGGGAGACCCAGTACTTC.

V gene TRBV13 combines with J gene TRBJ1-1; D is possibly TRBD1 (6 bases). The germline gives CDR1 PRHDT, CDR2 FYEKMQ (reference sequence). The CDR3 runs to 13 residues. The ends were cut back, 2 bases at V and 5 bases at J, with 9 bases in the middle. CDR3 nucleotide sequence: TGTGCCAGCAGCTTAAAACAGGGAACTGAAGCTTTCTTT. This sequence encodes CASSLKQGTEAFF.

The DNA of the CDR3 is TGTGCCAGCAGCTTAGCTTTCGGACGGGATACAGGGGGCACTAGTGGCTACACCTTC. The encoded protein is CASSLAFGRDTGGTSGYTF. The chain carries TRBV7-2 and TRBJ1-2, with TRBD1 identical over 9 bases. The CDR3 loop spans 19 amino acids. Unmatched junction bases numbered 18, after V lost 0 bases and J lost 7 bases. Germline values: CDR1 SGHTA, CDR2 FQGNSA.